One sample yielded the 8 T cell receptor beta chains listed below, sequenced in a study of T cell responses to AZD1222 COVID-19 vaccine. Sequencing used immunoSEQ multiplex PCR; TCRdb keeps in-frame clones, though not all of them. The sample includes approximately 64,000 clones, roughly 89% seen only once; the top ten take 8% to 10%. The sample consisted of peripheral blood, taken on day 0 of AZD1222 vaccination. These receptors were taken from an adult in good health.

V usage is TRBV19 and J usage is TRBJ1-1; tentative D call: TRBD1 (6 bases). V shed 3 bases and J shed 3 bases, with 11 bases lying between them. The CDR3 sequence is 14 residues long. Germline V gene sequence: CDR1 LNHDA, CDR2 SQIVND (reference sequence). The CDR3, as DNA: TGTGCCAGTAGTATCGGACAGTTCTACACTGAAGCTTTCTTT. This encodes CASSIGQFYTEAFF.

The chain employs TRBV6-5 and TRBJ1-2; weak D call: TRBD1 (5 bases). The germline V gene has CDR1 MNHEY and CDR2 SVGAGI. Trimming removed 1 base from V and 3 bases from J, with 6 bases in between. The CDR3 spans 13 residues. CDR3 loop: CASSYLQDYGYTF. In DNA, the CDR3 is TGTGCCAGCAGTTACTTACAGGACTATGGCTACACCTTC.

This sequence joins TRBV29-1 and TRBJ1-1; no reliable D call. Germline V gene sequence: CDR1 SQVTM, CDR2 ANQGSEA. V was clipped by 5 bases and J by 1 base, with 11 bases between them. The length of the CDR3 is 13 residues. The CDR3 sequence: CSVYAPRNTEAFF. CDR3 DNA sequence: TGCAGCGTTTATGCCCCCAGGAACACTGAAGCTTTCTTT.

The V gene is TRBV7-2, the J gene TRBJ2-7; D gene uncertain. The CDR3 extends over 14 amino acids. Germline V gene sequence: CDR1 SGHTA, CDR2 FQGNSA. V was cut by 3 bases and J by 0 bases, with 9 bases left in between. CDR3 sequence (DNA): TGTGCCAGCAGCTTGGACGGTAGCTCCTACGAGCAGTACTTC. Amino acid sequence: CASSLDGSSYEQYF.

The chain recombines TRBV19 with TRBJ2-3; 11 positions agree with TRBD2. The germline V gene encodes CDR1 LNHDA and CDR2 SQIVND (reference sequence). The CDR3 extends over 15 amino acids. V trimming: 5 bases; J trimming: 8 bases; junction bases outside the gene matches: 9. The CDR3 sequence: CASSPPGGTSGTQYF. The CDR3, as DNA: TGTGCCAGTAGTCCCCCGGGGGGGACTAGCGGTACGCAGTATTTT.

This chain connects TRBV19 to TRBJ2-7; D is uncertain. The CDR3 contains 13 residues. CDR1 and CDR2 from the germline V gene are LNHDA and SQIVND (reference sequence). V lost 4 bases, J lost 2 bases, and 9 bases lay in between. CDR3 sequence: CASSKKTAYEQYF. In nucleotides, the CDR3 is TGTGCCAGTAGTAAAAAGACGGCCTACGAGCAGTACTTC. Full variable domain (missing parts from reference TRBV19 and TRBJ2-7): DGGITQSPKYLFRKEGQNVTLSCEQNLNHDAMYWYRQDPGQGLRLIYYSQIVNDFQKGDIAEGYSVSREKKESFPLTVTSAQKNPTAFYLCASSKKTAYEQYFGPGTRLTVT.

This chain links TRBV4-3 with TRBJ2-2; D is possibly TRBD1 (5 bases). The V gene's germline CDR1 is LGHNA and CDR2 YSLEER. This CDR3 comprises 14 residues. The germline V and J ends were trimmed by 3 bases and 5 bases, with 10 bases remaining between them. In DNA form, the CDR3 reads TGCGCCAGCAGCCACGTACAGGCAACCGGGGAGCTGTTTTTT. Translation: CASSHVQATGELFF.

The rearrangement uses TRBV7-6 and TRBJ2-7, with D possibly matching TRBD1 (5 bases). Germline lookup yields CDR1 SGHVS and CDR2 FNYEAQ. The V end lost 5 bases, the J end lost 5 bases, and 22 bases lay between the germline ends. The CDR3 is 16 residues long. Written as DNA, the CDR3 is TGTGCCAGCAGCCCAAACGCAGGGATCCGCGGCCACGAGCAGTACTTC. Amino acid sequence: CASSPNAGIRGHEQYF.